This T cell receptor (beta chain) was profiled in a study of spatial heterogeneity in lung cancer. Study outcomes and limitations: Beta chains had 13% to 15% coverage of tumor T cells, and alpha chains had around 7%. Expanded intratumoral alpha and beta TCR counts tracked tumor mutation counts.

TCR cDNA molecules were tagged individually, and each one carried a unique molecular identifier. MiXCR, run by TCRdb on the 5' RACE reads, gives a single entry per CDR3 protein. The sample has 690 or so distinct CDR3 sequences; 29% are singletons. Comment on this clonotype: The antigen is undetermined.

Germline CDR1 and CDR2: MNHEY and SVGEGT. Trimming pared 2 bases from V and 4 bases from J, leaving 2 bases between. CDR3 length: 12 amino acids. Time point: sample taken at primary tumor resection. Tumor, nontumor lung or frozen PBMC supplied whole RNA that was sequenced unsorted. The clonotype originates from a male donor with early-stage non-small cell lung cancer. The gene calls are TRBV6-2 or TRBV6-3 and TRBJ2-2; D gene ambiguous. The sample consisted of lung tumor tissue, taken at surgery. For the CDR3, the DNA is TGTGCCAGCAGTTACGCCACCGGGGAGCTGTTTTTT. Protein sequence: CASSYATGELFF.